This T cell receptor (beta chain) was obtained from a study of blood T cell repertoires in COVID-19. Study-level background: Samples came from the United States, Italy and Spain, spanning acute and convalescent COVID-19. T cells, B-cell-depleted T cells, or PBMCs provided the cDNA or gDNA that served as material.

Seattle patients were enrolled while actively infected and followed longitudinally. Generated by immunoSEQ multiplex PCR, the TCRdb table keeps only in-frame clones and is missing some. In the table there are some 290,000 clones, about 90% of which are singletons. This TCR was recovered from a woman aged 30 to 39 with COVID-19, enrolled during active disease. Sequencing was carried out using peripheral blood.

The DNA for the CDR3 is TGTGCCAGCAGCTTGGGCTCGCGGGTCTACGAGCAGTACTTC. It specifies CASSLGSRVYEQYF. V and J are TRBV5-6 and TRBJ2-7; D perhaps matches TRBD2 (5 bases). Between the trimmed V and J ends, which lost 0 bases and 3 bases, there was a span of 10 bases. The germline V gene encodes CDR1 SGHDT and CDR2 YYEEEE. The CDR3 has 14 amino acids.